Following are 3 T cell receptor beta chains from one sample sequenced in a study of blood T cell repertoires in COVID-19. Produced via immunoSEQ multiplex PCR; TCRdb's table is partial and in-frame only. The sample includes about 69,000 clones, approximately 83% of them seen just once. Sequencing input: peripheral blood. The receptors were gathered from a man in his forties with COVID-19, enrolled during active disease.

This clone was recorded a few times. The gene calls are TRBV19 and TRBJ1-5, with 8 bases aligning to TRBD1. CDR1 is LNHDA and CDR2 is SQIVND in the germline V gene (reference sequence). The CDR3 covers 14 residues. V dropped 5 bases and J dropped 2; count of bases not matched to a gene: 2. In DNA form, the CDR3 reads TGTGCCAGTAGTTCGACAGGGGGCAATCAGCCCCAGCATTTT. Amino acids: CASSSTGGNQPQHF.

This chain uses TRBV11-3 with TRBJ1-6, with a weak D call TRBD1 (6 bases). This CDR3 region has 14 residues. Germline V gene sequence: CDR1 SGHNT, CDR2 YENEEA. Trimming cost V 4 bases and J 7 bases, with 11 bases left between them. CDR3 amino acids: CASSSGQLNSPLHF. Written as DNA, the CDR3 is TGTGCCAGCAGCTCGGGACAACTCAATTCACCCCTCCACTTT.

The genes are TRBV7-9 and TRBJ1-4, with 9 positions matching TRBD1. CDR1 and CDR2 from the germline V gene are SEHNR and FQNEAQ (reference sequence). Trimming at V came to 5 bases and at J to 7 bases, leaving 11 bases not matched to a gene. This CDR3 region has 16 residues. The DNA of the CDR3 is TGTGCCAGCAGCCACATCGACAGGGGGGGAAGTGAAAAACTGTTTTTT. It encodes CASSHIDRGGSEKLFF. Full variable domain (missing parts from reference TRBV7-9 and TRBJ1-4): DTGVSQNPRHKITKRGQNVTFRCDPISEHNRLYWYRQTLGQGPEFLTYFQNEAQLEKSRLLSDRFSAERPKGSFSTLEIQRTEQGDSAMYLCASSHIDRGGSEKLFFGSGTQLSVL.